The text below deals with one TCR beta chain. This clone was counted a few times. Its antigen specificity is not known. Base qualities are not at hand, and no much larger clone is one base apart. Receptors were amplified or captured by the immunoSEQ multiplex PCR assay. For the multiplex PCR, a mixture combining 60 forward primers for TCR Vbeta segments and 13 reverse primers for TCR Jbeta segments was used. The CDR3 region of rearranged TCR beta genes was amplified from genomic DNA by a multiplex PCR assay. The Illumina HiSeq System was used to sequence the amplified TCR beta libraries as 87-base-pair reads. For the original study's pipeline: Across the 600 to 700 repertoires, a later analysis counted approximately 83 million unique TCR beta chains, around 11 million of which were shared by at least two donors. Raw reads were error-corrected and collapsed into unique sequences with a nearest-neighbor algorithm that merged closely related sequences to remove PCR and sequencing errors. V, D and J gene segments were assigned by aligning CDR3 sequences to IMGT reference sequences. For a sequence to be retained, a match of at least six nucleotides was required to both a V gene segment and a J gene segment. Rearrangements were classified as productive when the CDR3 lacked stop codons and remained in frame with V and J, and all other rearrangements were classified as non-productive. Following IMGT convention, CDR3 was defined as the stretch from the second conserved V-encoded cysteine to the conserved J-encoded phenylalanine. Sequences without an unambiguous match to a single V gene segment were excluded from the earlier analysis of a few hundred of the donors. An earlier analysis of roughly 590 of the donors called V segments functional above 56.7% productive rearrangements and segregating when the between-donor standard deviation exceeded 5%. A statistical classification framework was developed to diagnose cytomegalovirus status using the catalog of TCR beta chain sequences. In a later analysis, V and J genes were assigned by comparing TCR nucleotide sequences against IMGT/GENE-DB human TR gene sequences. A later analysis assigned CDR3 sequences and most-parsimonious VDJ recombination scenarios with the TCRdist pipeline. In a later analysis, each TCR beta chain was defined by its CDR3 amino acid sequence together with its V-gene family, and reads lacking a unique V-gene family were excluded. In a later analysis, a few hundred highly shared, low-generation-probability nucleotide sequences were removed to address suspected cross-contamination and a sequencing artifact. For each public chain, a later analysis derived a clonal expansion index from normalized ranks of inferred template counts within each repertoire. In a later analysis, generation probabilities were computed using a VDJ recombination model fitted to out-of-frame rearrangements, and the results were checked against IGoR. A later analysis scored TCR-TCR, TCR-HLA and TCR-CMV co-occurrence with hypergeometric tests, applying a repertoire-size bias correction to TCR pairs. False discovery rates were estimated in a later analysis by permuting HLA or CMV assignments 20 times. In a later analysis, co-occurring TCRs were grouped with DBSCAN, and TCRdist sequence similarity was added when clustering was performed within HLA-allele-positive subsets. Co-occurrence clustering excluded repertoires with fewer than 30,000 or more than 120,000 public chains, plus five with anomalous nucleotide sharing. Here the immuneACCESS table is served through TCRdb, limited to in-frame sequences with V and J called. Missing clones are a known gap in these copies; in checked studies unresolved V genes cover under half, and the rest lacks a known reason. V, J and clone size are those of that table, while D and trimming were read from the DNA. The sample contains 150,000 to 200,000 clones, around 79% of them found a single time. The ten largest clones capture approximately 1.5% of the sample.

This record comes from a study of cytomegalovirus exposure and HLA in healthy donors (TCRdb year 2017). Broadly, across the study: In an earlier analysis of 550 to 750 of the donors, 250 to 350 Gb of sequence data and 117 million unique TCR beta sequences from roughly 200 million T cells were reported. Donor age, sex, ethnicity and CMV serostatus were compiled alongside the repertoire data. In an earlier analysis of several hundred of the donors, high-throughput TCR beta sequencing was used to judge whether each TCR beta V gene segment behaved as functional or pseudogenic. In a later genetic analysis, genome-wide SNP genotypes for about three fifths of the 666 donors were used, and that subset was treated as a discovery cohort. The study aimed to test whether cataloging public T cell receptors could reveal signatures of past pathogen exposure. HLA typing included class I and class II loci at four-digit resolution. A separate validation cohort of about 110 different subjects was used in addition to the approximately 700-subject first cohort. Roughly 5 DR-DQ haplotypes were handled as single units for association and clustering, since linkage in the cohort was strong. The study profiled the T cell repertoires of around 700 subjects by immunosequencing and related them to cytomegalovirus serostatus. Typing coverage differed by locus: A, B, C, DRB1 and DQB1 were typed in roughly 620-630 donors, DQA1 in about 500, DPA1 in approximately 600, and DPB1 in around 440. To study patterns of TCR occurrence, a later analysis re-analyzed previously published TCR beta repertoires from around 660 donors and added high-resolution HLA genotyping. Among the roughly 400 genotyped donors, more than 70% belonged to the genetic ancestry cluster associated with self-reported Caucasian donors. The later analysis used no new phenotypic data to find candidate immune exposures, relying instead on TCR beta sequences and their occurrence across donors. On average, approximately 250,000 unique TCR beta nucleotide sequences were sequenced per donor among 398 genotyped donors of the cohort, with roughly 20% of those sequences being non-productive. High-throughput TCR immunosequencing, statistical association of individual TCRs with disease status, and machine learning were combined to predict cytomegalovirus infection status. All discovery cohort repertoires had been generated using a single sequencing platform. Around 320 gigabases of sequencing data and roughly 90 million unique TCR sequences were included in an early release covering around 650 HLA-typed donors.

The CDR3 contains 14 residues, cysteine and phenylalanine counted. Of the read, only the CDR3 DNA is kept; its 42 bases are in frame from base 1. The junction shows trimming of 3 bases on V and 5 bases on J, and the gene matches do not reach 6 bases of it. The germline V gene encodes CDR1 SGHRS and CDR2 YFSETQ. General findings and caveats noted by the study authors: Assigning TCR associations to individual alleles was difficult when HLA alleles, especially DR and DQ, strongly co-occurred. In vitro tests confirmed that a few of the cytomegalovirus-associated TCR beta chains recognize cytomegalovirus antigens. CMV serostatus was the only immune exposure information available for the cohort. Compared with equally common non-associated chains, HLA-associated TCR beta chains in a later analysis were more clonally expanded and had lower generation probabilities. Some IMGT-functional V segments, including TRBV6-2 and TRBV6-3, could not be distinguished by the 87-base-pair reads and were therefore excluded. The presence/absence analyses assumed that sequencing depth was roughly uniform across donors, and that assumption may not be true. In a later analysis, most CMV-associated TCR beta chains were found to appear HLA-restricted, with HLA associations seemingly driven largely by CMV exposure. Several of the top co-occurrence clusters appeared to be linked to parvovirus B19, influenza, CMV and Epstein-Barr virus, according to a later analysis. In this cohort, only TCR beta chains were sequenced, and detectable features were limited by the absence of alpha or paired-chain data. The earlier analysis of almost 600 of the donors excluded roughly 17 rarely observed V segments, including chromosome 9 orphons, because counts were too low. A later analysis associated 16,951 TCR beta sequences with specific HLA alleles at a false discovery rate of 0.05. A group of highly shared sequence variants was considered likely to be a technical artifact of the sequencing pipeline. Cytomegalovirus status was reported to be diagnosed by the classifier with high specificity and sensitivity in both the original and validation cohorts. While some public TCRs were present in many individuals, most TCR sequences turned up only very rarely across donors. The authors suggested that the approach could potentially be generalized to other disease states and immunological phenotypes. A further reported finding was that TCR beta sequences accurately predicted the HLA-A and HLA-B alleles for most subjects in the first cohort. In the study, approximately 160 TCR beta chains were listed as associated with cytomegalovirus. HLA typing was unavailable for some donors at each locus, so association tests used only the typed subset. V-gene and J-gene trimming of TCR beta chains was associated with a missense DCLRE1C variant in a later genetic analysis, and the association was replicated in an independent cohort. Linkage disequilibrium might explain the correlated functional status among segregating V segments, but an unknown experimental factor could not be excluded. According to a later genetic analysis, donors in an Asian-associated ancestry cluster had fewer N-insertions in productive TCRs than the approximately 650-donor mean. A later analysis found that TCR association rates varied across HLA loci, with DRB1 alleles showing the most associated TCRs and HLA-C alleles the fewest. In an earlier analysis of some 500 of the donors, most TCR beta V segments appeared in productive rearrangements about 90% or about 30% of the time, broadly matching IMGT annotations.

In total, 630 or so healthy bone marrow donors made up the cohort. At the time of sampling, every cohort member was nominally healthy, though immune exposures that went unrecorded were likely present. The donor was CMV seropositive and was included in the group of some 290 seropositive cohort members. Each donor provided a peripheral blood sample, and peripheral blood mononuclear cells were used for TCR beta sequencing. The Qiagen DNeasy Blood Extraction Kit was used to extract genomic DNA from the blood cell samples. The TCR originated in a girl aged 5 to 17 in good health and CMV-seropositive. Recombination linked TRBV5-1 to TRBJ1-1; 8 bases in the junction line up with TRBD1. The sample consisted of PBMCs. The nucleotide sequence reads as follows: TGCGCCAGCAGCTCGGACAGGGTCGGAACTGAAGCTTTCTTT. It translates to CASSSDRVGTEAFF. The CDR3 plus the reference TRBV5-1 and TRBJ1-1 genes for the other parts give the full variable domain: KAGVTQTPRYLIKTRGQQVTLSCSPISGHRSVSWYQQTPGQGLQFLFEYFSETQRNKGNFPGRFSGRQFSNSRSEMNVSTLELGDSALYLCASSSDRVGTEAFFGQGTRLTVV.